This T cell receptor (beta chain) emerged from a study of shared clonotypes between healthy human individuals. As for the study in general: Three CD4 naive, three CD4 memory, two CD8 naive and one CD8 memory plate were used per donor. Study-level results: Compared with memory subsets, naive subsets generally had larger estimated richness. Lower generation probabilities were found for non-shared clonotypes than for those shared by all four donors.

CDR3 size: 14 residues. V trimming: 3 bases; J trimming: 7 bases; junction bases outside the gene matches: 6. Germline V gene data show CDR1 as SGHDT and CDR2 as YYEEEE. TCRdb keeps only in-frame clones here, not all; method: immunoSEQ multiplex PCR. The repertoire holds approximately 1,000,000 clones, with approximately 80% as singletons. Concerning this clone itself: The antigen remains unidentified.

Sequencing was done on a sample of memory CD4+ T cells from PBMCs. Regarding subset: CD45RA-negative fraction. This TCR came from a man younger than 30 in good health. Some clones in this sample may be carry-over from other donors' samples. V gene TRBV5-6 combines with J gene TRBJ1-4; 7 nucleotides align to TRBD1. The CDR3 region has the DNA TGTGCCAGCAGCTCGATGACAGGGCGTGAAAAACTGTTTTTT. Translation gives CASSSMTGREKLFF.